This T cell receptor (beta chain) is from a study of T-cell reconstitution after alpha-beta-depleted transplantation in children. Preparation of the TCRbeta library used unique molecular identifiers. TCRdb called the PCR reads again in MiXCR, with one record for every CDR3 protein. In the table there are around 480,000 distinct CDR3 sequences, less than 35% of which are singletons. In its sample, this clonotype was seen a few times. Germline V gives CDR1 SQVTM, CDR2 ANQGSEA. V lost 6 bases and J lost 10; bases outside the gene matches: 18. This CDR3 has 15 residues. The chain is built from TRBV29-1 and TRBJ1-2; 9 bases map to TRBD1. The receptor was isolated from a human donor who donated a stem cell graft to a child with aplastic anemia. The material was PBMCs from the stem cell graft donor, obtained from the stem cell graft. The DNA for the CDR3 is TGCAGCGTCGAGGGCAAGCGGGACAGGGTCACGGTCTACACCTTC. This gives the protein CSVEGKRDRVTVYTF.